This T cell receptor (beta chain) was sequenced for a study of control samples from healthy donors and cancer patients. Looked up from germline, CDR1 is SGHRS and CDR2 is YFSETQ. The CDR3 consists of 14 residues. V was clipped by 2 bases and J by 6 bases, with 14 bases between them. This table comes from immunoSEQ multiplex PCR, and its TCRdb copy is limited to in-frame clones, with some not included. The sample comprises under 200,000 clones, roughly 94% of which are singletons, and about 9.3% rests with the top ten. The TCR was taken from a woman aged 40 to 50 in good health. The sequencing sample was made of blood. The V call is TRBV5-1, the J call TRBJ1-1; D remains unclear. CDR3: CASSFNGNPAEAFF. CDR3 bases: TGCGCCAGCAGCTTCAATGGTAATCCGGCTGAAGCTTTCTTT.